This is a list of T cell receptor beta chains from one sample in a study of prognosis after radiotherapy for stage I lung cancer. TCRdb re-called the multiplex PCR reads with MiXCR, one entry per CDR3 protein. The data contain about 14,000 distinct CDR3 sequences, 28% of them singletons. The sequencing here drew on PBMCs, taken before or after stereotactic body radiation therapy (not recorded which). Receptors originate from a donor over 45 with non-small cell lung cancer. Both conserved end residues are part of each CDR3. A D gene is named only where the DNA matches it firmly. Size tells how often a clone was seen (once, few, many) or the class of an expanded clone, and some rows leave it out.

>medium-sized|14|NA|TRBJ2-3|TRBV15
CATSRDTAGDTQYF
TGTGCCACCAGCAGAGATACCGCTGGAGATACGCAGTATTTT
>many|14|TRBD1|TRBJ1-2|TRBV28
CASSLDRGNYGYTF
TGTGCCAGCAGTTTAGACAGGGGGAACTATGGCTACACCTTC
>NA|16|TRBD2|TRBJ2-3|TRBV6-1
CASPSVGLAVTDTQYF
TGTGCCAGCCCCTCGGTCGGACTAGCGGTCACAGATACGCAGTATTTT
>NA|15|TRBD1|TRBJ2-2|TRBV5-1
CASNLDRGNTGELFF
TGCGCCAGCAACCTGGACAGGGGGAACACCGGGGAGCTGTTTTTT
>medium-sized|16|NA|TRBJ1-1|TRBV11-2
CASSPRTVRLGTEAFF
TGTGCCAGCAGCCCTCGGACGGTCAGGTTGGGCACTGAAGCTTTCTTT
>medium-sized|13|TRBD1|TRBJ1-2|TRBV20-1
CSAPNDRVGGYTF
TGCAGTGCCCCCAACGACAGGGTGGGTGGCTACACCTTC
>once|14|TRBD1|TRBJ1-2|TRBV20-1
CSARVRQGSYGYTF
TGCAGTGCTAGAGTGCGACAGGGGAGCTATGGCTACACCTTC
>medium-sized|12|NA|TRBJ2-2|TRBV7-9
CASSYLEGELFF
TGTGCCAGCAGCTATCTAGAGGGGGAGCTGTTTTTT
>many|15|NA|TRBJ1-1|TRBV5-1
CASSLGRGSSTEAFF
TGCGCCAGCAGCTTGGGGCGGGGTTCCTCCACTGAAGCTTTCTTT
>medium-sized|17|TRBD1|TRBJ1-6|TRBV5-1
CASSLAGGAIGNSPLHF
TGCGCCAGCAGCTTGGCAGGGGGCGCAATAGGAAATTCACCCCTCCACTTT
>NA|15|TRBD2|TRBJ2-7|TRBV6-8
CVSINSGRGGQKQYF
TGTGTCAGCATAAACAGCGGGAGGGGTGGGCAGAAGCAGTACTTC
>many|15|TRBD1|TRBJ2-1|TRBV11-3
CASSLGRGYYNEQFF
TGTGCCAGCAGCTTAGGCAGGGGGTATTACAATGAGCAGTTCTTC
>medium-sized|16|TRBD2|TRBJ2-1|TRBV30
CAWVGREVLAYNEQFF
TGTGCCTGGGTCGGGCGGGAGGTACTAGCGTACAATGAGCAGTTCTTC
>many|16|TRBD2|TRBJ2-3|TRBV6-2/TRBV6-3
CASSYGSSGRTDTQYF
TGTGCCAGCAGTTACGGGTCTAGCGGGAGGACAGATACGCAGTATTTT
>many|14|NA|TRBJ1-2|TRBV30
CAWSFGPGHYGYTF
TGTGCCTGGAGTTTCGGACCAGGACACTATGGCTACACCTTC
>NA|15|TRBD2|TRBJ2-5|TRBV5-1
CASSLGAGLQETQYF
TGCGCCAGCAGCTTGGGAGCGGGGCTACAAGAGACCCAGTACTTC
>medium-sized|12|NA|TRBJ1-5|TRBV28
CASSLLRGPQHF
TGTGCCAGCAGTTTACTCCGGGGGCCCCAGCATTTT
>many|17|TRBD2|TRBJ2-1|TRBV7-9
CASSSGVSSGSYNEQFF
TGTGCCAGCAGCTCCGGGGTGTCTAGCGGGAGCTACAATGAGCAGTTCTTC
>few|14|NA|TRBJ1-1|TRBV18
CASSPNRKVTEAFF
TGTGCCAGCTCACCAAACAGGAAGGTCACTGAAGCTTTCTTT
>NA|20|NA|TRBJ1-5|TRBV6-2/TRBV6-3
CASSHTPYCTGLHSNQPQHF
TGTGCCAGCAGTCATACCCCGTATTGCACGGGACTCCATAGCAATCAGCCCCAGCATTTT
>many|15|NA|TRBJ2-2|TRBV15
CATSRGGSNTGELFF
TGTGCCACCAGCAGGGGGGGCAGCAACACCGGGGAGCTGTTTTTT
>many|14|NA|TRBJ1-2|TRBV19
CASRNPKDNYGYTF
TGTGCCAGTAGGAACCCGAAAGACAACTATGGCTACACCTTC
>many|12|NA|TRBJ2-3|TRBV5-1
CASRGGWDTQYF
TGCGCCAGCAGGGGTGGTTGGGATACGCAGTATTTT
>medium-sized|13|NA|TRBJ1-5|TRBV7-2
CASSAYSNQPQHF
TGTGCCAGCAGCGCCTATAGCAATCAGCCCCAGCATTTT
>NA|15|NA|TRBJ1-1|TRBV5-6
CASSYRGSANTESFF
TGTGCCAGCAGCTACCGTGGATCTGCGAACACTGAATCTTTCTTT
>many|15|TRBD1|TRBJ1-3|TRBV7-9
CASSHRGISGNTIYF
TGTGCCAGCAGCCACAGGGGTATTTCTGGAAACACCATATATTTT
>many|13|NA|TRBJ2-1|TRBV9
CASSVAADNEQFF
TGTGCCAGCAGCGTAGCTGCAGATAATGAGCAGTTCTTC
>NA|14|NA|TRBJ2-7|TRBV6-2/TRBV6-3
CASSYNGGAYEQYF
TGTGCCAGCAGTTACAACGGAGGGGCCTACGAGCAGTACTTC
>many|12|NA|TRBJ1-2|TRBV28
CASRTLRQGYTF
TGTGCCAGCAGGACGTTGCGACAAGGCTACACCTTC
>medium-sized|14|TRBD2|TRBJ2-7|TRBV20-1
CSALRASGSSEQYF
TGCAGTGCCCTCCGGGCTAGCGGGAGTAGCGAGCAGTACTTC
>NA|17|NA|TRBJ2-2|TRBV7-7
CASILGVATGRTGELFF
TGTGCTAGCATCTTAGGGGTCGCGACGGGACGCACCGGGGAGCTGTTTTTT
>once|14|NA|TRBJ1-1|TRBV27
CASSGVRRETEAFF
TGTGCCAGCAGTGGGGTCAGGAGAGAGACTGAAGCTTTCTTT
>NA|14|NA|TRBJ1-5|TRBV28
CASSMVPGNQPQHF
TGTGCCAGCAGCATGGTGCCGGGTAATCAGCCCCAGCATTTT
>many|16|TRBD1|TRBJ2-7|TRBV7-2
CASSSGPGTGFYEQYF
TGTGCCAGCAGCAGCGGTCCCGGGACAGGGTTCTACGAGCAGTACTTC
>medium-sized|13|NA|TRBJ2-7|TRBV6-1
CASSGGVRYEQYF
TGTGCCAGCAGTGGTGGAGTTAGGTACGAGCAGTACTTC
>many|16|NA|TRBJ2-5|TRBV2
CASSGPGIGPQETQYF
TGTGCCAGCAGTGGTCCGGGGATTGGTCCACAAGAGACCCAGTACTTC
>many|15|TRBD1|TRBJ2-2|TRBV2
CASKGDRADTGELFF
TGTGCCAGCAAGGGTGACAGGGCAGACACCGGGGAGCTGTTTTTT
>NA|15|NA|TRBJ1-6|TRBV2
CDSSELGGRDSHLHF
TGTGACAGCAGTGAACTCGGGGGTCGGGATTCACACCTCCACTTT
>many|15|TRBD1|TRBJ2-5|TRBV11-1
CASSERRTGIETQYF
TGTGCCAGCAGCGAGAGACGGACAGGAATAGAGACCCAGTACTTC
>medium-sized|12|TRBD1|TRBJ2-7|TRBV7-8
CASSLVKGAQYF
TGTGCCAGCAGCTTAGTAAAGGGGGCACAGTACTTC
>medium-sized|16|NA|TRBJ2-2|TRBV5-5
CASSRTLFTNTGELFF
TGTGCCAGCAGCCGGACGTTATTCACGAACACCGGGGAGCTGTTTTTT
>many|18|TRBD1|TRBJ1-4|TRBV11-3
CASSGSLDRGHVNEKLFF
TGTGCCAGCAGCGGATCACTCGACAGGGGGCATGTTAATGAAAAACTGTTTTTT
>NA|15|NA|TRBJ2-1|TRBV5-1
CASSFAPGIYNEQFF
TGCGCCAGCAGCTTTGCCCCAGGTATTTACAATGAGCAGTTCTTC
>many|13|TRBD1|TRBJ1-5|TRBV2
CASRNRGGQPQHF
TGTGCCAGCAGGAACAGGGGGGGACAGCCCCAGCATTTT
>many|14|NA|TRBJ1-2|TRBV25-1
CASSEGPAVYGYTF
TGTGCCAGCAGTGAGGGCCCCGCTGTCTATGGCTACACCTTC
>NA|12|NA|TRBJ2-3|TRBV5-1
CASSAVAGTQYF
TGCGCCAGCAGCGCGGTTGCCGGTACGCAGTATTTT